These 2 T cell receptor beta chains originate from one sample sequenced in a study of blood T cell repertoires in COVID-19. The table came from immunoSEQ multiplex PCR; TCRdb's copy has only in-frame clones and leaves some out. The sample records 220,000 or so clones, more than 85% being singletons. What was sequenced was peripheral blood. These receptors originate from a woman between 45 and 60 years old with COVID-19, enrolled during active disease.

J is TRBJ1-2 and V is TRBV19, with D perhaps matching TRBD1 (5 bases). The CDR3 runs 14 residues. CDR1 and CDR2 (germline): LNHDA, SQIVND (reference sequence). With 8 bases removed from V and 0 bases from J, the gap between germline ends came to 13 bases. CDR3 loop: CASLSGGTNYGYTF. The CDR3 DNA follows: TGTGCCAGTCTATCGGGGGGAACTAACTATGGCTACACCTTC.

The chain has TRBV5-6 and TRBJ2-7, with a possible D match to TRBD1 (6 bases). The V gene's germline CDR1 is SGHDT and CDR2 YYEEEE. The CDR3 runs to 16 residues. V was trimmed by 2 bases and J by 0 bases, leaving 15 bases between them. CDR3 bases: TGTGCCAGCAGCTTTAAGGTTTCGGACAGCTCCTACGAGCAGTACTTC. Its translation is CASSFKVSDSSYEQYF.